This T cell receptor delta chain appears in the sequencing data of a study of Vδ1+ human thymocytes. Purity of the sorted Vdelta1+ thymocytes ranged from roughly 97% to 99.6%. Sequences come from RNA converted to cDNA by reverse transcription. Pooled V-gene forward primers with one constant-region reverse primer generated the CDR3 amplicons by multiplex PCR. TCRdb re-processed the multiplex PCR reads via CATT. The sample has about 73,000 delta-chain clones; about 35% are singletons. The study's findings and limits: Many TRG clonotypes were shared between donors; TRD repertoires were essentially private. Unexpected Vdelta2 sequences could cause misinterpretation of bulk repertoire data. Unlike peripheral blood Vdelta1+ controls, thymic delta-chain sequences included around 18% Vdelta2 and few Vdelta3. Thymic TRG and TRD repertoires appeared highly polyclonal, with Gaussian CDR3 length distributions.

The CDR3 extends over 20 amino acids. Germline V gene sequence: CDR1 TSWWSYY, CDR2 QGS. V dropped 0 bases and J dropped 2; count of bases not matched to a gene: 18. As regards this clone: As yet, its antigen is unknown.

The chain has TRDV1 and TRDJ1; 7 nucleotides agree with TRDD2. The TCR originated in a boy under three years old who had congenital heart surgery. The sample was Vdelta1+ gamma-delta thymocytes from the thymus. Subset described: FACS-sorted CD3+ TCRalphabeta- TCRVdelta1+ TCRVdelta2- thymocytes. CDR3 protein: CALGELVFLAPRRETDKLIF. The DNA for the CDR3 is TGTGCTCTTGGGGAACTGGTCTTCCTAGCCCCTAGACGGGAGACCGATAAACTCATCTTT.